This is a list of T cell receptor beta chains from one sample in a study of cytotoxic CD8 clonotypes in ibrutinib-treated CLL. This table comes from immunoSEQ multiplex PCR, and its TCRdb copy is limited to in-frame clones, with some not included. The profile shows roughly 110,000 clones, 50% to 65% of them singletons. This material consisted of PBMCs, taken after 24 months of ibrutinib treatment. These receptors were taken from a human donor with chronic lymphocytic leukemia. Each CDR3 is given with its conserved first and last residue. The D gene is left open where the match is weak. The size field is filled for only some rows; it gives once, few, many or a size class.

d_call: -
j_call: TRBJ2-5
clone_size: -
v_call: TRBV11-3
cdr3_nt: TGTGCCAGCAGCTTGGGGGAAGAGACCCAGTACTTC
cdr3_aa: CASSLGEETQYF

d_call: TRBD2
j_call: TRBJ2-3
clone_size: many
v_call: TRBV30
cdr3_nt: TGTGCCTGGCGACAGACTAGCTTCCCCTCCACAGATACGCAGTATTTT
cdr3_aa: CAWRQTSFPSTDTQYF

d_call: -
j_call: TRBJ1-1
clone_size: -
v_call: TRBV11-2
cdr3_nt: TGTGCCAGCAGCTCCCGTTGGGGGAACACTGAAGCTTTCTTT
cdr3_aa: CASSSRWGNTEAFF

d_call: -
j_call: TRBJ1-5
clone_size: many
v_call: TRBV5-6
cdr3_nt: TGTGCCAACAATTGGGGGTATCAGCCCCAGCATTTT
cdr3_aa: CANNWGYQPQHF

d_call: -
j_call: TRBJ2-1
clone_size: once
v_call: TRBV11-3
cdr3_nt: TGTGCCAGCAGCTCAGGGTTGGGGCAGTTCTTC
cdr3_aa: CASSSGLGQFF

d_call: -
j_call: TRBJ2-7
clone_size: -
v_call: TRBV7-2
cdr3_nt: TGTGCCAGCAGCTTAGTAGACGAGCAGTACTTC
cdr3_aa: CASSLVDEQYF

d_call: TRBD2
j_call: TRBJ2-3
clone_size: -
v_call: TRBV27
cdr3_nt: TGTGCCAGCAGTCAGCCTAGCGGGGGGTATGCAGATACGCAGTATTTT
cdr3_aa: CASSQPSGGYADTQYF

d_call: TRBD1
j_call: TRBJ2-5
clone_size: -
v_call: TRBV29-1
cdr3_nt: TGCAGCGCTAAGACAGGGATAGAGACCCAGTACTTC
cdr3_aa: CSAKTGIETQYF

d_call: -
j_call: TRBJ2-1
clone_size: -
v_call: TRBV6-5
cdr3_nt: TGTGCCAGCAGTTATAAGGCAGATTCCTACAATGAGCAGTTCTTC
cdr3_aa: CASSYKADSYNEQFF

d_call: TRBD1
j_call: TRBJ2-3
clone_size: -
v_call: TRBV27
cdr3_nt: TGTGCCAGCAGCCGACAGGGGGCAGGCGCAGATACGCAGTATTTT
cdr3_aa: CASSRQGAGADTQYF

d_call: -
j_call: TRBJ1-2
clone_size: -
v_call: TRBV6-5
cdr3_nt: TGTGCCAGCAGGATCGGACTTAACTATGGCTACACCTTC
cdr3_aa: CASRIGLNYGYTF

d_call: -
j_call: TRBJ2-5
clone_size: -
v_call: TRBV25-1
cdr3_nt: TGTGCCAGCAGTGAAAAAGCCTCTCGTCAAGAGACCCAGTACTTC
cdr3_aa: CASSEKASRQETQYF

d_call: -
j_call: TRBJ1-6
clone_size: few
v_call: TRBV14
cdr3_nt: TGTGCCAGCAGCCAAGTCAGGGGAGCTTCACCCCTCCACTTT
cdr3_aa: CASSQVRGASPLHF

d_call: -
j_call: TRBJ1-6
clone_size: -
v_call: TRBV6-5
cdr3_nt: TGTGCCAGCAGTCCCCTAGGGGGGCCCTCACCCCTCCACTTT
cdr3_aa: CASSPLGGPSPLHF

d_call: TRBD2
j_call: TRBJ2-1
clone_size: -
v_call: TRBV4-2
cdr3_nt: TGTGCCAGCAGCCAAGACCCCGGGACTAGCGGGTACAATGAGCAGTTCTTC
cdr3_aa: CASSQDPGTSGYNEQFF

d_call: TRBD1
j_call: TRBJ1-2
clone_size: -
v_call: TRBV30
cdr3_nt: TGTGCCTGGAGACCAGGGGGTAACTATGGCTACACCTTC
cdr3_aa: CAWRPGGNYGYTF

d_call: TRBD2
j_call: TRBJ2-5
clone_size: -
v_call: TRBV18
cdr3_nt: TGTGCCAGCTCACCGACCCTAGCGGCACAAGAGACCCAGTACTTC
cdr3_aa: CASSPTLAAQETQYF

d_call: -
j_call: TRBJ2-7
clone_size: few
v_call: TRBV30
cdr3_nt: TGTGCCTGGGCCTCGGGGGCCGAGCAGTACTTC
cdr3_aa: CAWASGAEQYF